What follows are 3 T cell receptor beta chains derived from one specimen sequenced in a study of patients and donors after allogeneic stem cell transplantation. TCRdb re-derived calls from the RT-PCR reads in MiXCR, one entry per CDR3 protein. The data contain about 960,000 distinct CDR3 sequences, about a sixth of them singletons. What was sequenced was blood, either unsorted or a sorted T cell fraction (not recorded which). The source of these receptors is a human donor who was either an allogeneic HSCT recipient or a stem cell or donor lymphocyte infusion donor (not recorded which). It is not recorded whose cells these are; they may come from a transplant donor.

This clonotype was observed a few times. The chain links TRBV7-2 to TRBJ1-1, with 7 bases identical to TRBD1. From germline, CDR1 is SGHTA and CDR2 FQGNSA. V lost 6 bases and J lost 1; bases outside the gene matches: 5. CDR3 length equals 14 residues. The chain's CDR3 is CASRHGTENTEAFF. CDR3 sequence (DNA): TGTGCCAGCAGGCACGGGACAGAGAACACTGAAGCTTTCTTT. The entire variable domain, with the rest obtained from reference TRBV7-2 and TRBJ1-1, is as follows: GAGVSQSPSNKVTEKGKDVELRCDPISGHTALYWYRQSLGQGLEFLIYFQGNSAPDKSGLPSDRFSAERTGGSVSTLTIQRTQQEDSAVYLCASRHGTENTEAFFGQGTRLTVV.

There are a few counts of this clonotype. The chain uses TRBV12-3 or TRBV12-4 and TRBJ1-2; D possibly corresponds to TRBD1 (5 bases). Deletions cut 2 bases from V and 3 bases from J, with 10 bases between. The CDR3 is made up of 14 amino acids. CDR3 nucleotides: TGTGCCAGCAGTTTATGGGGGGGAGACTATGGCTACACCTTC. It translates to CASSLWGGDYGYTF.

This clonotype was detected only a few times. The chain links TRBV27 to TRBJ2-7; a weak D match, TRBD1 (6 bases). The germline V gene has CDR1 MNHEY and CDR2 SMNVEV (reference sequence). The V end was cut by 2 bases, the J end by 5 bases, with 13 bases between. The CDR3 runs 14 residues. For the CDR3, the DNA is TGTGCCAGCAGTTTAAGACAGGTACACCACGAGCAGTACTTC. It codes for CASSLRQVHHEQYF.